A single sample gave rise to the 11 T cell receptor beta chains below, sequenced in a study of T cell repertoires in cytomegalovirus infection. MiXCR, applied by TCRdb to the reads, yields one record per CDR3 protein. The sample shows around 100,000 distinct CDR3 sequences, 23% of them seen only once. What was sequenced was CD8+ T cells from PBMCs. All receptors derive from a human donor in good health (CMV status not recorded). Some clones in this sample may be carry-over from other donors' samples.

The CDR3 DNA reads as TGTGCCAGCACCAGAAGAGGTGAAGTGGTGACCCAGTACTTC. The encoded protein is CASTRRGEVVTQYF. The V call is TRBV25-1, the J call TRBJ2-5; D gene ambiguous. The V and J ends lost 7 bases and 7 bases respectively, with 19 bases between them. There are 14 residues in the CDR3. The germline CDR1 and CDR2 sequences are MGHDK and SYGVNS. Together with reference TRBV25-1 and TRBJ2-5, the CDR3 gives the full variable domain: EADIYQTPRYLVIGTGKKITLECSQTMGHDKMYWYQQDPGMELHLIHYSYGVNSTEKGDLSSESTVSRIRTEHFPLTLESARPSHTSQYLCASTRRGEVVTQYFGPGTRLLVL.

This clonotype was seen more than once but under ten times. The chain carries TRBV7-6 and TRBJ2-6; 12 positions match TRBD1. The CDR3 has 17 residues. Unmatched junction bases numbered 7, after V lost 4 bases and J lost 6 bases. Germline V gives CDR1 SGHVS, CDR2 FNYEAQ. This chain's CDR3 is CASSSGQGATLANVLTF. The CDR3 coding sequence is TGTGCCAGCAGCTCGGGACAGGGGGCAACTCTGGCCAACGTCCTGACTTTC.

CDR3 coding DNA: TGTGCCAGTAGTTGGGGGTTAGAGTTCGAGCAGTACTTC. Its translation: CASSWGLEFEQYF. This sequence joins TRBV19 and TRBJ2-7; D might be TRBD1 or TRBD2, each matching 5 bases. V lost 5 bases and J lost 6, with 14 bases in between. Per the germline V gene, CDR1 is LNHDA and CDR2 is SQIVND (reference sequence). This CDR3 has 13 residues.

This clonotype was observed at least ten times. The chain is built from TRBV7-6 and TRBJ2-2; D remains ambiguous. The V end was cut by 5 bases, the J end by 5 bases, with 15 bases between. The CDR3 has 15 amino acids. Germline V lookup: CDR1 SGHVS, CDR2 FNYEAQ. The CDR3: CASSRAKDGTGELFF. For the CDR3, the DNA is TGTGCCAGCAGCCGCGCGAAGGACGGGACCGGGGAGCTGTTTTTT.

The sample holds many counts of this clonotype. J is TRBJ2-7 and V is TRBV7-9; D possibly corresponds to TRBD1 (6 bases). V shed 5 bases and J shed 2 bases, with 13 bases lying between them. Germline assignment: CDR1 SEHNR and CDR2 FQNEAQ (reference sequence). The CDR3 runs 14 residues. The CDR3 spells CASSATGTTYEQYF. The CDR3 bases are TGTGCCAGCAGCGCGACCGGGACAACCTACGAGCAGTACTTC. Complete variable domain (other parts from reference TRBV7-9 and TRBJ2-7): DTGVSQNPRHKITKRGQNVTFRCDPISEHNRLYWYRQTLGQGPEFLTYFQNEAQLEKSRLLSDRFSAERPKGSFSTLEIQRTEQGDSAMYLCASSATGTTYEQYFGPGTRLTVT.

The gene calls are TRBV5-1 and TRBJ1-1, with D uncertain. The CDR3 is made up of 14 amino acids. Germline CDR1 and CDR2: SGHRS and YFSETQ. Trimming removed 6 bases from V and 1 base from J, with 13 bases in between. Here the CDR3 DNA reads TGCGCCAGCACCCGGTTCAAGGGGAACACTGAAGCTTTCTTT. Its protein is CASTRFKGNTEAFF.

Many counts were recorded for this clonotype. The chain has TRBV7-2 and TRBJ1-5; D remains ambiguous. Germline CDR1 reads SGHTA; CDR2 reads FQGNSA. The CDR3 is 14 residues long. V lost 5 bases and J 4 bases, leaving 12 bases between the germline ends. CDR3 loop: CASSPLGLNQPQHF. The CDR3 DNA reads TGTGCCAGCAGCCCACTGGGCTTGAATCAGCCCCAGCATTTT.

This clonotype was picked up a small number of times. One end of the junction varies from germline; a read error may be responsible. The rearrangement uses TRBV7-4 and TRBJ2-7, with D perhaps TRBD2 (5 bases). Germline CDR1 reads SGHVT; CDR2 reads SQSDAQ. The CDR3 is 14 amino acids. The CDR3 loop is CASSLAGSAYEQYF. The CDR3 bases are TGTGCCAGCAGCCTAGCTGGGTCAGCCTACGAGCAGTACTTC.

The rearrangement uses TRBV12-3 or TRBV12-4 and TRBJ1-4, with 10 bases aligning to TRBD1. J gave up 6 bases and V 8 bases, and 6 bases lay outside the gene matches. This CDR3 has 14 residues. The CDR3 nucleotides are TGTGCCAGCCACCCCGGGACAGGGGATGAAAAACTGTTTTTT. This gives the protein CASHPGTGDEKLFF.

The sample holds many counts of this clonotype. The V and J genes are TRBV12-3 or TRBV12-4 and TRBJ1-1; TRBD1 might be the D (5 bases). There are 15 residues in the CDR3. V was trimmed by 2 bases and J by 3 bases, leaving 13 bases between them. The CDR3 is CASSLWVRAHTEAFF. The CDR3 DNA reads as TGTGCCAGCAGTTTATGGGTCAGGGCCCACACTGAAGCTTTCTTT.

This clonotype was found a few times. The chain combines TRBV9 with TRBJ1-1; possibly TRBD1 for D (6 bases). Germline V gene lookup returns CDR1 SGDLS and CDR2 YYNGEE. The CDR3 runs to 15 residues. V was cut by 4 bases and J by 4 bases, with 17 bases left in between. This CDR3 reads CASSPRQARGTEAFF. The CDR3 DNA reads TGTGCCAGCAGCCCAAGACAGGCCCGCGGCACTGAAGCTTTCTTT.